This record concerns one T cell receptor (beta chain) sequence. Its antigen is as yet unknown. TCRdb keeps only in-frame clones here, not all; method: immunoSEQ multiplex PCR. The sample gives about 23,000 clones, 88% of which show up once; roughly 0.99% is in the top ten. The source of the sample is a study of naive CD8 T cells in extremely preterm neonates. Study-level points and caveats: iChao1 richness was lowest in preterm neonates, significantly versus all ages. Preterm CDR3s were shorter than older groups', with fewer N additions and less trimming.

The CDR3 is 15 amino acids. Germline V CDR1 and CDR2: SGHNT, YYREEE (reference sequence). V shed 4 bases and J 10 bases; nucleotides not matched to a gene: 6. Preterm samples came from extremely preterm deliveries at about 23-28 weeks. The sample holds sorted live naive CD8+ CD45RA+CCR7+ T cells. The sequencing input was naive CD8+ T cells from cord blood. The V call is TRBV5-4, the J call TRBJ2-1; 15 nucleotides line up with TRBD2. The clonotype comes from a boy who was born preterm. CDR3 amino acids: CASSPGTSGGWEQFF. The CDR3 nucleotides read TGTGCCAGCAGCCCCGGGACTAGCGGGGGGTGGGAGCAGTTCTTC.